This passage covers 27 T cell receptor beta chains from one sample sequenced in a study of vaccination effects on CD4 cells after COVID-19. Their target antigens are unknown. Libraries were prepared by immunoSEQ multiplex PCR; TCRdb keeps only in-frame clonotypes and omits some of them. The data hold some 34,000 clones, with roughly 82% observed a single time. With the ViraFEST assay, the study expanded antigen-specific CD4+ T cells using viral peptide pools, then sequenced them. After more than 8 days in culture, the CD4+ T cells were isolated. The vaccine given was either BNT162b2 or mRNA-1273, in two doses. Sequences were derived from CD4+ T cells from PBMCs cultured with HCoV-NL63 spike peptides, sampled after COVID-19 vaccination. The receptor source for this set is a human donor who received a COVID-19 vaccine. Some clones in this sample may be carry-over from other donors' samples.

This clone turned up a few times. The V call is TRBV29-1, the J call TRBJ2-7; weak D call: TRBD1 (5 bases). Trimming took off 8 bases at V and 2 bases at J, with 19 bases between the two ends. This CDR3 is 14 amino acids long. Germline CDR1 SQVTM, CDR2 ANQGSEA. For the CDR3, the DNA is TGCAGCCGTAGGACAACCCAGTACGCCTACGAGCAGTACGTC. Translation: CSRRTTQYAYEQYV.

The chain uses TRBV5-1 and TRBJ2-3, with unresolved D. The CDR3 loop spans 12 amino acids. Germline-derived CDR1 and CDR2 are SGHRS and YFSETQ. V was pared by 0 bases and J by 6 bases, with 5 bases between. CDR3 protein: CASSLVSDTQYF. In DNA, the CDR3 is TGCGCCAGCAGCTTGGTCTCGGATACGCAGTATTTT.

This rearrangement joins TRBV4-1 to TRBJ2-2; D unclear. Germline CDR1 and CDR2: MGHRA and YSYEKL. Deletions cut 0 bases from V and 7 bases from J, with 15 bases between. The CDR3 sequence is 16 residues long. In DNA, the CDR3 is TGCGCCAGCAGCCAAGATAATTTCGCGAGCTACGGGGAGCTGTTTTTT. Its protein product is CASSQDNFASYGELFF.

This chain links TRBV3-1 (or the pseudogene TRBV3-2) with TRBJ1-3; D unclear. Germline V gene lookup returns CDR1 LGHDT and CDR2 YNNKEL (reference sequence). V was trimmed by 2 bases and J by 8 bases, leaving 19 bases between them. There are 16 residues in the CDR3. The CDR3 nucleotides read TGTGCCAGCAGCCAACCCGAGACACCCAGAGGAGACACCATATATTTT. Encoded protein: CASSQPETPRGDTIYF.

The chain combines TRBV25-1 with TRBJ2-5; 9 bases map to TRBD1. Germline CDR1 MGHDK, CDR2 SYGVNS. The length of the CDR3 is 15 residues. The V and J ends lost 3 bases and 5 bases, in that order; junction bases with no gene match: 7. For the CDR3, the DNA is TGTGCCAGCAGTGATCGGGACAGGGTTATTGAGACCCAGTACTTC. Translation: CASSDRDRVIETQYF.

The chain has TRBV5-1 and TRBJ1-2, with D unclear. CDR1 and CDR2 from the germline V gene are SGHRS and YFSETQ. The V end was cut by 4 bases, the J end by 2 bases, with 12 bases between. The CDR3 has 14 residues. As DNA, the CDR3 is TGCGCCAGCAGCCCCGCGGCAGCGAACTATGGCTACACCTTC. It yields the protein CASSPAAANYGYTF.

This chain connects TRBV30 to TRBJ2-1; D remains ambiguous. Between the trimmed V and J ends, which lost 3 bases and 10 bases, there was a span of 16 bases. The CDR3 length is 13 residues. Germline values: CDR1 GTSNPN, CDR2 SVGIG (reference sequence). In DNA form, the CDR3 reads TGTGCCTGGAGCAACTCACAAGCCGACGAGCAGTTCTTC. Its protein product is CAWSNSQADEQFF.

This clone was seen a single time. The gene calls are TRBV10-3 and TRBJ2-7; D remains ambiguous. The CDR3 is 14 amino acids. Per the germline V gene, CDR1 is ENHRY and CDR2 is SYGVKD. V was cut by 0 bases and J by 2 bases, with 8 bases left in between. As DNA, the CDR3 is TGTGCCATCAGTGAGTCAGGAAGACCCTACGAGCAGTACGTC. This gives the protein CAISESGRPYEQYV.

This clone was counted once. The chain employs TRBV9 and TRBJ2-3; D possibly corresponds to TRBD2 (6 bases). The CDR3 has 13 residues. Germline V gene lookup returns CDR1 SGDLS and CDR2 YYNGEE. Trimming took off 2 bases at V and 5 bases at J, with 9 bases between the two ends. In nucleotides, the CDR3 is TGTGCCAGCAGCGTTATGGGGGGAGATACGCAGTATTTT. This translates into CASSVMGGDTQYF. Full variable domain (rest looked up from reference TRBV9 and TRBJ2-3): DSGVTQTPKHLITATGQRVTLRCSPRSGDLSVYWYQQSLDQGLQFLIQYYNGEERAKGNILERFSAQQFPDLHSELNLSSLELGDSALYFCASSVMGGDTQYFGPGTRLTVL.

The chain is built from TRBV6-2 or TRBV6-3 and TRBJ2-3; tentative D call: TRBD1 (6 bases). Germline V gives CDR1 MNHEY, CDR2 SVGEGT. Trimming took 6 bases from V and 3 from J, leaving 16 bases between them. The CDR3 runs 15 residues. CDR3 residues: CASSSYGGRTDTQYF. As DNA, the CDR3 is TGTGCCAGCAGCTCTTATGGGGGCCGAACAGATACGCAGTATTTT.

In its sample, this clone was seen once. The chain combines TRBV5-6 with TRBJ1-2, with a tentative D call TRBD1 (5 bases). Trimming pared 0 bases from V and 8 bases from J, leaving 20 bases between. The CDR3 loop spans 16 amino acids. The V gene's germline CDR1 is SGHDT and CDR2 YYEEEE. CDR3 DNA sequence: TGTGCCAGCAGCTTGGTTTTTGGTACGGGGCCGGGAGGCTACACCTTC. Its translation is CASSLVFGTGPGGYTF.

This clone has a single count. The J gene is TRBJ2-4, the V gene TRBV4-1; 9 bases fit TRBD1. CDR3 length: 15 residues. Germline CDR1 reads MGHRA; CDR2 reads YSYEKL. The trim removed 1 base at V and 8 bases at J, leaving 6 bases unmatched. CDR3 in amino acids: CASSQGPTGGDIQYF. The CDR3 region has the DNA TGCGCCAGCAGCCAAGGCCCGACAGGGGGAGACATTCAGTACTTC.

CDR3 sequence reads: CASSQSLDRGGYTF. CDR3 DNA sequence: TGTGCCAGCAGCCAATCGTTAGACAGGGGTGGCTACACCTTC. The chain couples TRBV16 to TRBJ1-2; 8 positions agree with TRBD1. The V segment lost 0 bases and the J segment 7 bases; nucleotides outside the gene matches: 4. Germline V lookup: CDR1 KGHSY, CDR2 FQNENV. This CDR3 region has 14 residues.

This rearrangement joins TRBV29-1 to TRBJ1-1, with TRBD1 matching 7 bases. CDR3 length: 13 residues. Germline V CDR1 and CDR2: SQVTM, ANQGSEA. J was trimmed by 3 bases and V by 7 bases; bases with no gene match: 8. The CDR3: CSGGDRDYTEAFF. CDR3 bases: TGCAGCGGCGGCGACAGGGACTACACTGAAGCTTTCTTT.

The chain couples TRBV4-3 to TRBJ1-1; D is perhaps TRBD1 (6 bases). CDR1 is LGHNA and CDR2 is YSLEER in the germline V gene. V was trimmed by 10 bases and J by 5 bases, leaving 17 bases between them. This CDR3 spans 13 amino acids. CDR3 sequence (DNA): TGCGCCACCAGAAAGACAGGTGGTACTGAAGCTTTCTTT. Its translation: CATRKTGGTEAFF.

V usage is TRBV28 and J usage is TRBJ1-2, with D tentatively TRBD1 (6 bases). Trimming pared 2 bases from V and 2 bases from J, leaving 9 bases between. Per germline, CDR1 MDHEN and CDR2 SYDVKM. The CDR3 spans 14 residues. CDR3 DNA sequence: TGTGCCAGCAGTTTAGGGCAGGGGAACTATGGCTACACCTTC. This translates into CASSLGQGNYGYTF.

The genes are TRBV5-1 and TRBJ2-5, with TRBD1 matching over 12 bases. CDR3 size: 15 residues. Germline CDR1 and CDR2: SGHRS and YFSETQ. The ends lost 3 bases at V and 4 bases at J; junction bases unmatched: 4. The CDR3 sequence: CASSSGTGGGETQYF. The CDR3 nucleotides are TGCGCCAGCAGCTCCGGGACAGGGGGCGGAGAGACCCAGTACTTC. Full variable domain (missing parts from reference TRBV5-1 and TRBJ2-5): KAGVTQTPRYLIKTRGQQVTLSCSPISGHRSVSWYQQTPGQGLQFLFEYFSETQRNKGNFPGRFSGRQFSNSRSEMNVSTLELGDSALYLCASSSGTGGGETQYFGPGTRLLVL.

The chain uses TRBV28 and TRBJ1-2; 7 positions match TRBD1. Germline loops: CDR1 MDHEN, CDR2 SYDVKM. Trimming took 7 bases from V and 4 from J; bases not matched to a gene: 12. There are 15 residues in the CDR3. CDR3 sequence reads: CASNKSPGQIYGYTF. The CDR3 bases are TGTGCCAGCAATAAATCCCCGGGACAGATCTATGGCTACACCTTC.

J is TRBJ1-3 and V is TRBV18, with TRBD1 as a possible D gene (5 bases). V was trimmed by 2 bases and J by 0 bases, leaving 8 bases between them. CDR3 size: 15 residues. Germline CDR1 and CDR2: KGHSH and LQKENI. The CDR3 coding sequence is TGTGCCAGCTCACCATCGACAGACTCTGGAAACACCATATATTTT. Its translation: CASSPSTDSGNTIYF.

This clone was seen once. V and J are TRBV5-1 and TRBJ1-4; TRBD1 matches at 9 bases. V was pared by 1 base and J by 8 bases, with 12 bases of the junction left unmatched. Per germline, CDR1 SGHRS and CDR2 YFSETQ. CDR3 length: 17 residues. CDR3 bases: TGCGCCAGCAGCTTGAACCCCGTACAGGGGGCGGGGGAAAAACTGTTTTTT. It translates to CASSLNPVQGAGEKLFF.

The rearrangement joins TRBV5-6 to TRBJ2-1; tentative D call: TRBD2 (6 bases). Trimming removed 0 bases from V and 12 bases from J, with 13 bases in between. There are 13 residues in the CDR3. Germline V lookup: CDR1 SGHDT, CDR2 YYEEEE. The CDR3 DNA sequence: TGTGCCAGCAGCTTGGAAGGGTTGGGAGGGCAGTTCTTC. Amino acids: CASSLEGLGGQFF.

The chain is built from TRBV6-2 or TRBV6-3 and TRBJ1-4, with D hard to call. V was cut by 5 bases and J by 4 bases, with 11 bases left in between. In germline, CDR1 is MNHEY, CDR2 SVGEGT. This CDR3 has 14 amino acids. In DNA, the CDR3 is TGTGCCAGCAGTCCCGGACGGAATAATGAAAAACTGTTTTTT. Translation gives CASSPGRNNEKLFF.

The chain recombines TRBV19 with TRBJ1-1; D unresolved. V was clipped by 5 bases and J by 0 bases, with 7 bases between them. This CDR3 comprises 13 residues. CDR1 and CDR2 from the germline V gene are LNHDA and SQIVND (reference sequence). This chain's CDR3 is CASSATVNTEAFF. Written as DNA, the CDR3 is TGTGCCAGTAGTGCGACTGTGAACACTGAAGCTTTCTTT.

The CDR3 DNA sequence: TGTGCCAGCAGCCGTCCGACCGTGAGTAATGAGCAGTTCTTC. It specifies CASSRPTVSNEQFF. The gene calls are TRBV6-5 and TRBJ2-1, with D unclear. The V gene's germline CDR1 is MNHEY and CDR2 SVGAGI. Trimming cost V 6 bases and J 7 bases, with 16 bases left between them. The CDR3 is 14 amino acids.

The chain has TRBV18 and TRBJ1-1; D is uncertain. V lost 3 bases and J 7 bases, leaving 9 bases between the germline ends. The germline gives CDR1 KGHSH, CDR2 LQKENI. This CDR3 spans 12 amino acids. The CDR3 nucleotides are TGTGCCAGCTCACCTTATGACGGTGAAGCTTTCTTT. Amino acid sequence: CASSPYDGEAFF.

The chain joins TRBV6-5 to TRBJ1-1; the D is unclear. V dropped 2 bases and J dropped 5 bases, with 12 bases sitting between them. Per germline, CDR1 MNHEY and CDR2 SVGAGI. This CDR3 region has 14 residues. CDR3 region: CASSYLFSGTEAFF. Here the CDR3 DNA reads TGTGCCAGCAGTTACCTTTTTAGTGGGACTGAAGCTTTCTTT.

The rearrangement uses TRBV24-1 and TRBJ1-5; D is ambiguous. Germline V gene lookup returns CDR1 KGHDR and CDR2 SFDVKD. V lost 7 bases and J 3 bases, leaving 15 bases between the germline ends. This CDR3 comprises 15 residues. CDR3 loop: CATSPGRTYNQPQHF. The CDR3 bases are TGTGCCACCAGCCCTGGACGGACCTACAATCAGCCCCAGCATTTT.